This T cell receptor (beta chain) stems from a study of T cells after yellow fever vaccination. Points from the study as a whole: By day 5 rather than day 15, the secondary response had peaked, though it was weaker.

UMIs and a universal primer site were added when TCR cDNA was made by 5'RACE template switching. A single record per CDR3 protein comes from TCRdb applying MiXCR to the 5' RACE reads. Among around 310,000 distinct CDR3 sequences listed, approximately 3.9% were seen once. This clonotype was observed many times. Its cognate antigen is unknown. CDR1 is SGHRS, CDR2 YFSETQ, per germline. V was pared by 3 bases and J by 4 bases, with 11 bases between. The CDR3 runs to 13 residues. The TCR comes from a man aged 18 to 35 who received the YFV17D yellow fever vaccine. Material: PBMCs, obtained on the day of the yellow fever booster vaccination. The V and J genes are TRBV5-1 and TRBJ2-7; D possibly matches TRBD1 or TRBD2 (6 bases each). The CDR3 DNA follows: TGCGCCAGCAGCTGGGGGGCGATGTACGAGCAGTACTTC. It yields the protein CASSWGAMYEQYF.